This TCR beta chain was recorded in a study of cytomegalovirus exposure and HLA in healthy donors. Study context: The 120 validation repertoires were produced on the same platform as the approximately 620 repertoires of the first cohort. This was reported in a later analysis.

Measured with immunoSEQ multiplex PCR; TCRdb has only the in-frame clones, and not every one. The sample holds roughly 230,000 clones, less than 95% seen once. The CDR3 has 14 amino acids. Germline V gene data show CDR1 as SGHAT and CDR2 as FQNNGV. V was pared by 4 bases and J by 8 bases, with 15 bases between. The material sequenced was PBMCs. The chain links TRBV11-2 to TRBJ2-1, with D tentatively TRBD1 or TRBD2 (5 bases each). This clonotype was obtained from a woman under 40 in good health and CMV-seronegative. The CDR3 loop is CASSSRDPFDEQFF. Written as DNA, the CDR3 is TGTGCCAGCAGCTCCCGGGACCCTTTCGATGAGCAGTTCTTC.